These T cell receptor beta chains were read from a single sample in a study of T cell clonotyping in hematopoietic cell transplantation. Assay: immunoSEQ multiplex PCR; the TCRdb copy retains only in-frame clones and omits some. The top ten clones hold around 2.9% of a sample with roughly 44,000 clones, 85% of them seen once. Material: peripheral blood mononuclear cells, obtained before stem cell transplant. The receptors come from a man aged 55 to 70 with acute myeloid leukemia. Some clones in this sample may be carry-over from other donors' samples. Each CDR3 is given with its conserved first and last residue. Each record gives: clone size, V gene, J gene, D gene, CDR3 DNA, CDR3 protein. D genes are given only for firm matches. Clone size is given for some rows only: seen once, a few or many times, or a class if the clone is expanded.

-,TRBV2,TRBJ1-5,-,TGTGCCAGCAGGCAAACGGGGGGCGCGGGTCAGCCCCAGCATTTT,CASRQTGGAGQPQHF
-,TRBV5-1,TRBJ2-5,TRBD2,TGCGCCAGCCGATGGACTAGCGCGGGACAAGAGACCCAGTACTTC,CASRWTSAGQETQYF
-,TRBV10-3,TRBJ2-4,TRBD1,TGTGCCATCAGCAACTACCCGCCGACAGGGAAGGCGAACATTCAGTACTTC,CAISNYPPTGKANIQYF
-,TRBV18,TRBJ2-7,TRBD1,TGTGCCAGCTCACGGGACAGGGGGATCAACGAGCAGTACTTC,CASSRDRGINEQYF
-,TRBV15,TRBJ2-1,-,TGTGCCACCCAGACCCCTGGGTCCTACAATGAGCAGTTCTTC,CATQTPGSYNEQFF
-,TRBV6-6,TRBJ2-1,-,TGTGCCAGCAGTTACTCGTGGGGCGACGAGCAGTTCTTC,CASSYSWGDEQFF
-,TRBV7-2,TRBJ1-1,-,TGTGCCAGCAGCTTAGTTGGGGGCGCGGACACTGAAGCTTTCTTT,CASSLVGGADTEAFF
-,TRBV19,TRBJ1-1,-,TGTGCCAGCTGTGCCCGAGGCATGAACACTGAAGCTTTCTTT,CASCARGMNTEAFF
once,TRBV5-1,TRBJ1-1,-,TGCGCCAGCAGCTTGGGGCCCGCGAACACTGAAGCTTTCTTT,CASSLGPANTEAFF
-,TRBV9,TRBJ1-6,-,TGTGCCAGCAGCGTAGGCGCCCGACGGGGGCGCGGATCACCCCTCCACTTT,CASSVGARRGRGSPLHF
-,TRBV4-1,TRBJ2-5,TRBD1,TGCGCCAGCAGCCAAGGACAGGGTTTCGGTCAAGAGACCCAGTACTTC,CASSQGQGFGQETQYF
-,TRBV19,TRBJ1-5,TRBD1,TGTGCCAGCAACCCACCGACAGGGGCTCGTAATCAGCCCCAGCATTTT,CASNPPTGARNQPQHF
-,TRBV5-6,TRBJ1-1,-,TGTGCCAGCAGCTTGGTATGGAGGGGACACCTGAACACTGAAGCTTTCTTT,CASSLVWRGHLNTEAFF
-,TRBV2,TRBJ2-5,TRBD1,TGTGCCAGCAGAGCGACAGGGGCGATGCCAGAGACCCAGTACTTC,CASRATGAMPETQYF
-,TRBV28,TRBJ1-6,-,TGTGCCAGCAGTCGGACAGCGCATAATTCACCCCTCCACTTT,CASSRTAHNSPLHF
-,TRBV7-2,TRBJ2-2,-,TGTGCCAGCGCAACACGAGGGACCGGGGAGCTGTTTTTT,CASATRGTGELFF
-,TRBV6-6,TRBJ2-3,TRBD2,TGTGCCAGCAGTAGACTAGCATCGAACACAGATACGCAGTATTTT,CASSRLASNTDTQYF
-,TRBV6-5,TRBJ2-7,-,TGTGCCAGCAGTTACTCGGACATGCCAGGTCACGAGCAGTACTTC,CASSYSDMPGHEQYF
-,TRBV6-6,TRBJ1-1,-,TGTGCCAGCACCCTAAGGGGGACTGAAGCTTTCTTT,CASTLRGTEAFF
-,TRBV4-3,TRBJ2-1,-,TGCGCCAGCAGCCAAGAAGCCGGACTAACTTACAATGAGCAGTTCTTC,CASSQEAGLTYNEQFF
few,TRBV14,TRBJ1-1,-,TGTGCCAGCAGTGATCTTGAAGCTTTCTTT,CASSDLEAFF
-,TRBV5-1,TRBJ2-7,-,TGCGCCAGCAGCTTGGACAGACAGAACTACGAGCAGTACTTC,CASSLDRQNYEQYF
-,TRBV19,TRBJ1-5,-,TGTGCCAGTTCGGGGGAATCCGGCAATCAGCCCCAGCATTTT,CASSGESGNQPQHF
few,TRBV5-1,TRBJ2-7,-,TGCGCCAGCAGCTTGACAGACTACGAGCAGTACTTC,CASSLTDYEQYF
-,TRBV11-2,TRBJ2-2,TRBD1,TGTGCCAGCAGCTTAGATCGGACAGGGGGCCACACCGGGGAGCTGTTTTTT,CASSLDRTGGHTGELFF